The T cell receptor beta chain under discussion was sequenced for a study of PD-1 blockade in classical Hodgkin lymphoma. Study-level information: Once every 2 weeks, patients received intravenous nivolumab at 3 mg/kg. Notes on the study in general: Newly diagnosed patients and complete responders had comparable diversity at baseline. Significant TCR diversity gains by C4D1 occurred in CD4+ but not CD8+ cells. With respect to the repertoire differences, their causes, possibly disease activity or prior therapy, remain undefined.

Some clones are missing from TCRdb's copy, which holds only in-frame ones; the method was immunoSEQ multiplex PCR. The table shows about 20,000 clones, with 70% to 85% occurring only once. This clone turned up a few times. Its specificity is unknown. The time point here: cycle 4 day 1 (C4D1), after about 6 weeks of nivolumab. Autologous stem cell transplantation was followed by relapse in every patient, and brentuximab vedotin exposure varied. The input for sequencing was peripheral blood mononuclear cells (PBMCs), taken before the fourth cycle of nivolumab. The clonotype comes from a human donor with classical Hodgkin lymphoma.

CDR3 residues: CAFGNTEAFF. The CDR3 DNA reads as TGTGCCTTTGGAAACACTGAAGCTTTCTTT. The chain uses TRBV30 and TRBJ1-1; D uncertain. The germline V gene encodes CDR1 GTSNPN and CDR2 SVGIG (reference sequence). CDR3 length: 10 residues. With 7 bases removed from V and 2 bases from J, the gap between germline ends came to 5 bases.